These 19 T cell receptor beta chains were all obtained from the same sample, sequenced in a study of T-cell reconstitution after alpha-beta-depleted transplantation in children. A TCRbeta library incorporating unique molecular identifiers was prepared. Each CDR3 protein is one row after TCRdb ran MiXCR on the PCR reads. There are hundreds of thousands of distinct CDR3 sequences in the sample; about a sixth occur only once, and roughly 3.3% lies in the top ten. Sequences were derived from PBMCs from the stem cell graft donor, sampled from the stem cell graft. The receptor set was obtained from a human donor who donated a stem cell graft to a child with acute lymphoblastic leukemia.

V gene TRBV7-9 combines with J gene TRBJ2-5; D call uncertain. The germline CDR1 and CDR2 sequences are SEHNR and FQNEAQ (reference sequence). V lost 4 bases and J 5 bases, leaving 14 bases between the germline ends. The CDR3 runs 14 residues. CDR3 loop: CASSSRASHETQYF. In DNA, the CDR3 is TGTGCCAGCAGCTCCAGAGCCTCACACGAGACCCAGTACTTC. The whole variable domain, remainder taken from reference TRBV7-9 and TRBJ2-5, is DTGVSQNPRHKITKRGQNVTFRCDPISEHNRLYWYRQTLGQGPEFLTYFQNEAQLEKSRLLSDRFSAERPKGSFSTLEIQRTEQGDSAMYLCASSSRASHETQYFGPGTRLLVL.

This clonotype appeared a few times. This chain joins TRBV27 and TRBJ1-5, with D maybe TRBD1 (5 bases). This CDR3 spans 14 amino acids. Trimming took off 2 bases at V and 3 bases at J, with 8 bases between the two ends. CDR1 MNHEY and CDR2 SMNVEV come from the germline V gene (reference sequence). The CDR3 DNA reads TGTGCCAGCAGTTTACTAGGGGACAATCAGCCCCAGCATTTT. Translated: CASSLLGDNQPQHF.

The chain employs TRBV25-1 and TRBJ1-4; 8 nucleotides agree with TRBD1. This CDR3 comprises 13 residues. The V gene's germline CDR1 is MGHDK and CDR2 SYGVNS. V trimming: 7 bases; J trimming: 8 bases; junction bases outside the gene matches: 6. CDR3 DNA: TGTGCCAGCAACCAGGGGGCGGCGGAAAAACTGTTTTTT. It translates to CASNQGAAEKLFF.

J is TRBJ2-1 and V is TRBV27, with 9 bases aligning to TRBD1. The V and J ends lost 0 bases and 8 bases, in that order; junction bases with no gene match: 14. Germline lookup yields CDR1 MNHEY and CDR2 SMNVEV (reference sequence). The CDR3 loop spans 18 amino acids. The CDR3 sequence is CASSLSAFTGGREDEQFF. CDR3 coding DNA: TGTGCCAGCAGTTTATCGGCCTTTACAGGGGGCCGGGAGGATGAGCAGTTCTTC.

The rearrangement links TRBV6-1 to TRBJ1-2; 7 bases agree with TRBD1. J was trimmed by 2 bases and V by 6 bases; bases with no gene match: 6. CDR3 size: 14 residues. Looked up from germline, CDR1 is MNHNS and CDR2 is SASEGT. CDR3 residues: CASSQTGMNYGYTF. The DNA for the CDR3 is TGTGCCAGCAGCCAGACAGGGATGAACTATGGCTACACCTTC.

The chain has TRBV12-3 or TRBV12-4 and TRBJ2-7, with TRBD2 identical over 15 bases. V shed 3 bases, J shed 9 bases, and the junction held 12 bases outside the gene matches. This CDR3 is 17 amino acids long. CDR3 in amino acids: CASSFGPSGLAGGRQYF. CDR3 nucleotide sequence: TGTGCCAGCAGTTTTGGGCCTTCGGGACTAGCGGGAGGCCGGCAGTACTTC.

This chain connects TRBV20-1 to TRBJ1-2; D may be TRBD1 (5 bases). With 5 bases removed from V and 4 bases from J, the gap between germline ends came to 11 bases. Germline V gene lookup returns CDR1 DFQATT and CDR2 SNEGSKA (reference sequence). CDR3 length: 12 residues. In DNA form, the CDR3 reads TGCAGTGCTTTACGGACATCCTATGGCTACACCTTC. This gives the protein CSALRTSYGYTF.

This clonotype was counted only a few times. The V gene is TRBV19, the J gene TRBJ2-7; a possible D gene is TRBD2 (5 bases). The CDR3 spans 14 residues. The V end lost 2 bases, the J end lost 3 bases, and 11 bases lay between the germline ends. Germline CDR1 LNHDA, CDR2 SQIVND (reference sequence). The CDR3 spells CASSISGVNYEQYF. CDR3 nucleotide sequence: TGTGCCAGTAGTATAAGCGGCGTCAACTACGAGCAGTACTTC.

V usage is TRBV20-1 and J usage is TRBJ1-5; TRBD1 matches at 8 bases. CDR1 is DFQATT and CDR2 is SNEGSKA in the germline V gene (reference sequence). CDR3 length: 14 amino acids. The junction had 2 bases not matched to a gene; V was cut back by 2 bases and J by 2 bases. Here the CDR3 reads CSARSGQGNQPQHF. CDR3 in DNA: TGCAGTGCTAGATCGGGACAGGGCAATCAGCCCCAGCATTTT.

This clonotype was recorded a few times. This chain uses TRBV20-1 with TRBJ1-6; maybe TRBD1 (5 bases). CDR3 length equals 13 residues. The V gene's germline CDR1 is DFQATT and CDR2 SNEGSKA (reference sequence). Trimming stripped 3 bases from V and 6 bases from J, with 9 bases between. The DNA of the CDR3 is TGCAGTGCTAGGGGGGTGGGTAATTCACCCCTCCACTTT. Its protein is CSARGVGNSPLHF.

The chain couples TRBV18 to TRBJ2-3; 7 nucleotides line up with TRBD2. Trimming removed 4 bases from V and 0 bases from J; junction bases left unmatched: 1. CDR3 length: 14 residues. The germline V gene has CDR1 KGHSH and CDR2 LQKENI. The CDR3 DNA is TGTGCCAGCTCACGGGGAGGGAGCACAGATACGCAGTATTTT. Translated: CASSRGGSTDTQYF.

The chain couples TRBV27 to TRBJ2-7; 7 nucleotides match TRBD2. Germline lookup yields CDR1 MNHEY and CDR2 SMNVEV (reference sequence). This CDR3 has 14 amino acids. After removal of 4 bases from V and 2 bases from J, the junction contained 5 bases not matched to a gene. For the CDR3, the DNA is TGTGCCAGCAGTTCCAGCGGGGCCGCCTACGAGCAGTACTTC. The encoded protein is CASSSSGAAYEQYF.

The chain couples TRBV5-1 to TRBJ2-2; D is possibly TRBD2 (5 bases). The length of the CDR3 is 12 residues. V was pared by 6 bases and J by 3 bases, with 6 bases between. The germline CDR1 and CDR2 sequences are SGHRS and YFSETQ. The CDR3: CASNSDTGELFF. In DNA form, the CDR3 reads TGCGCCAGCAATAGCGACACCGGGGAGCTGTTTTTT.

This clonotype was found a few times. The gene calls are TRBV2 and TRBJ2-7; 10 nucleotides line up with TRBD1. CDR3 length equals 15 residues. CDR1 is SNHLY and CDR2 is FYNNEI in the germline V gene. The V segment lost 4 bases and the J segment 5 bases; nucleotides outside the gene matches: 8. CDR3 sequence: CASSVRDRGGNEQYF. For the CDR3, the DNA is TGTGCCAGCAGTGTCCGGGACAGGGGTGGCAACGAGCAGTACTTC.

For the CDR3, the DNA is TGCGCCAGCGGAGGGACAGGGGGCACAGATACGCAGTATTTT. This codes for CASGGTGGTDTQYF. V and J are TRBV5-1 and TRBJ2-3; the match to TRBD1 covers 10 bases. This CDR3 has 14 amino acids. Germline CDR1 reads SGHRS; CDR2 reads YFSETQ. Trimming at V came to 7 bases and at J to 1 base, leaving 3 bases not matched to a gene. The variable domain in full, with the rest retrieved from reference TRBV5-1 and TRBJ2-3, is KAGVTQTPRYLIKTRGQQVTLSCSPISGHRSVSWYQQTPGQGLQFLFEYFSETQRNKGNFPGRFSGRQFSNSRSEMNVSTLELGDSALYLCASGGTGGTDTQYFGPGTRLTVL.

This clonotype has only a few counts. The chain has TRBV20-1 and TRBJ2-7, with 8 bases matching TRBD2. The ends lost 6 bases at V and 3 bases at J; junction bases unmatched: 4. CDR1 is DFQATT and CDR2 is SNEGSKA in the germline V gene (reference sequence). The CDR3 loop spans 12 amino acids. The DNA of the CDR3 is TGCAGTGCCCTTCTAGCGGGCTACGAGCAGTACTTC. This encodes CSALLAGYEQYF.

The sample holds a few counts of this clonotype. This chain links TRBV5-1 with TRBJ1-1, with a weak D call TRBD1 (6 bases). The ends were cut back, 4 bases at V and 2 bases at J, with 21 bases in the middle. This CDR3 is 17 amino acids long. Germline lookup yields CDR1 SGHRS and CDR2 YFSETQ. The CDR3 bases are TGCGCCAGCAGCGTGCCACTCCGGACAGAGCTAAACACTGAAGCTTTCTTT. The encoded protein is CASSVPLRTELNTEAFF.

The chain's CDR3 is CASSGDRDGEQYF. The CDR3 nucleotides read TGTGCCAGCAGTGGGGACAGGGACGGCGAGCAGTACTTC. V usage is TRBV12-3 or TRBV12-4 and J usage is TRBJ2-7; 9 bases align to TRBD1. The junction had 5 bases not matched to a gene; V was cut back by 5 bases and J by 6 bases. CDR3 length: 13 amino acids.

This clonotype was counted a single time. The chain employs TRBV18 and TRBJ2-5, with unresolved D. The V and J ends lost 3 bases and 2 bases respectively, with 7 bases between them. The CDR3 is 13 amino acids. Looked up from germline, CDR1 is KGHSH and CDR2 is LQKENI. CDR3 protein: CASSPSRQETQYF. The DNA of the CDR3 is TGTGCCAGCTCACCTTCCCGTCAAGAGACCCAGTACTTC.